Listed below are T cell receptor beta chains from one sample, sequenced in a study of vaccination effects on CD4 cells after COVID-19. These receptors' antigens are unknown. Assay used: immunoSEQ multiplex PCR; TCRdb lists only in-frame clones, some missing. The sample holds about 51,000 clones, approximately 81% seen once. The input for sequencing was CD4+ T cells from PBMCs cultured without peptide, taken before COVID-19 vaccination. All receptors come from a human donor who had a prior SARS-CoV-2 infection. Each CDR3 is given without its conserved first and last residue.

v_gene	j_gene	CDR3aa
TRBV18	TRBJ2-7	ASSPPGGDRSYEQY
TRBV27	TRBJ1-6	ASSLLGIDNSPLH
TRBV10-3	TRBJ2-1	AHGTSGYNEQF
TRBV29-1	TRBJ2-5	SARQGAGETQY
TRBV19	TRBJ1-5	ASTRWANSNQPQH
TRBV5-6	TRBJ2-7	ASSIYQGHLIYEQY
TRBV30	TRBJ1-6	AGEGSYNSPLH
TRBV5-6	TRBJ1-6	ASSIGTWDSPLH
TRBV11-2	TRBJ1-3	ASSLTVSGNTIY
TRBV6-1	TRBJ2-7	ASSEGFLAREQY
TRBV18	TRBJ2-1	ASSGGTNNEQF
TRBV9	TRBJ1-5	ASSVDPTAPQH
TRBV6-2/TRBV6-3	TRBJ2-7	ASSYAASYEQY
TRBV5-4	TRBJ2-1	ASSLTSGGSYNEQF
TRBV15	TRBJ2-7	ATSRVTSGTYEQY
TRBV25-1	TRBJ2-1	ASRPLPGASDEQF
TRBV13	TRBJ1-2	ASSHPGKYGYT
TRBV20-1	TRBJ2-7	SASSGEYYEQY
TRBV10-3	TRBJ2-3	AITSSGTDTQY
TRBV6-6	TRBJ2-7	ASSYPLAWSTYEQY
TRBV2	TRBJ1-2	ASSVQGRDYGYT